This T cell receptor (beta chain) was profiled in a study of CD8 T cells in ankylosing spondylitis (TCRdb year 2017). Background on the whole study: To find TCR variants linked to disease, the study profiled T cell receptor beta repertoires in ankylosing spondylitis patients and healthy donors. In total, the full study cohort was made up of 108 healthy donors and 20 to 25 ankylosing spondylitis patients. Peripheral blood samples were taken, and synovial fluid was additionally collected from ankylosing spondylitis patients.

Beyond this particular receptor, the publication reports: The disease-linked clones were reported as significantly enriched in matched synovial fluid samples from ankylosing spondylitis patients. Some TCR beta motif variants had previously been reported in synovial fluid and blood of reactive arthritis patients, which suggested common disease-initiation mechanisms. A CD8+ phenotype was shown by the disease-linked clones, which were found at relatively low frequencies in peripheral blood. A TCR beta motif of several highly homologous amino acid variants appeared characteristic of blood from ankylosing spondylitis patients.

From the cysteine up to the phenylalanine, the CDR3 has a length of 15 residues. The entry retains the CDR3 DNA only, 45 bases that are in frame from base 1. In the germline V gene, CDR1 corresponds to SGHRS and CDR2 to YFSETQ. Trimmed from V: 4 bases; trimmed from J: 4 bases; junction bases lacking a gene match: 6. Sequenced on an Illumina HiSeq 2500. Quantitative 5'-RACE with molecular barcodes was used to prepare TCR beta libraries. The published analysis was carried out like this. Disease-linked TCR variants were identified with a new computational method built on a probabilistic model of VDJ rearrangement. TCRdb took the public reads, trimmed them with fastp at Q25, ran MiXCR for clone calling and kept in-frame beta chains. Here each entry gathers all rows of one CDR3 protein and keeps the most common genes and DNA. TCRdb assigned the V and J calls; the authors' analysis was not used. The sample table contains about 440,000 distinct CDR3 sequences; only one count was recorded for under 20% of them. In total, the top ten clones hold approximately 0.93% of the sample.

This clonotype appeared a few times. Its antigen is unknown. Base qualities are not recorded, but no much larger clone differs from it by a single base. The chain couples TRBV5-1 to TRBJ2-1; 9 bases in the junction line up with TRBD2. Material: blood, either unsorted or a sorted T cell fraction (not recorded which). This clonotype originated in a male donor with ankylosing spondylitis. The CDR3 protein sequence reads: CASSNSGGPYNEQFF. At the DNA level, the sequence is TGCGCCAGCAGCAATAGCGGGGGCCCTTACAATGAGCAGTTCTTC.